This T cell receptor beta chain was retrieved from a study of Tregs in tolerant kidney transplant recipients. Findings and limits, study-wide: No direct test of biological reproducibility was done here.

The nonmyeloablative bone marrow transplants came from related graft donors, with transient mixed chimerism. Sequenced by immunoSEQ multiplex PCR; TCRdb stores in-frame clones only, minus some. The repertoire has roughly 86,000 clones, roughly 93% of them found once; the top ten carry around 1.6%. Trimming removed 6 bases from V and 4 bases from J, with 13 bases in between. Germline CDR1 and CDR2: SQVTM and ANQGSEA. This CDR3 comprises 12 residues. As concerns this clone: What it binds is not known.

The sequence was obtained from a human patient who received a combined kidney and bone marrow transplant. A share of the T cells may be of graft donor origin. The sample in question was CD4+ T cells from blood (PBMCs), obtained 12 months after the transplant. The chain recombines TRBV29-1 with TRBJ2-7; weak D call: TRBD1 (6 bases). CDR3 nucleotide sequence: TGCAGCGTAGCGGTACAGGGATACGAGCAGTACTTC. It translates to CSVAVQGYEQYF.